This TCR beta chain came from a study of T cell repertoires and Cas9 in healthy adults. Only in-frame clones appear in the TCRdb table, and some are missing; sequencing was by immunoSEQ multiplex PCR. The sample has approximately 1,500 clones, 70% to 80% seen once; the top ten hold 7.5% to 10%. V gave up 0 bases and J gave up 2 bases, with 7 bases separating them. This CDR3 contains 14 residues. Per the germline V gene, CDR1 is SGHTA and CDR2 is FQGNSA. Sequenced material: SpCas9-reactive Tregs (CD4+, CD25+, CD127-, CD137+, CD154-) from PBMCs; culture status not recorded. The V call is TRBV7-2, the J call TRBJ1-2, with no clear D. This clonotype originated in a human donor in good health. The DNA for the CDR3 is TGTGCCAGCAGCTTAGCGTCGGCCAACTATGGCTACACCTTC. This encodes CASSLASANYGYTF.